This is a list of T cell receptor beta chains from one sample in a study of response to subunit inactivated influenza vaccine. Using its own MiXCR run on the RT-PCR reads, TCRdb lists one record per CDR3 protein. Among roughly 630,000 distinct CDR3 sequences, 14% were seen once, and the ten largest hold about 7.4%. The sequencing used PBMCs from blood, collected roughly 2 weeks before vaccination. The receptor source for this set is a man aged 50-60 years who received an inactivated influenza vaccine. CDR3s include the opening cysteine and the closing phenylalanine or tryptophan. The D gene is left open where the match is weak. A row's size may be missing; if present it is once, few, many or a size class.

j_call | d_call | clone_size | v_call | cdr3_nt | cdr3_aa
TRBJ2-1 | . | few | TRBV24-1 | TGTGCCACCGCAGAAGCATACAATGAGCAGTTCTTC | CATAEAYNEQFF
TRBJ1-1 | TRBD1 | few | TRBV11-2 | TGTGCCAGCAGCTCCTCGGGACAGGGGGCGGTCACTGAAGCTTTCTTT | CASSSSGQGAVTEAFF
TRBJ2-3 | . | . | TRBV29-1 | TGCAGCGTTGTGGGCGGCCGCACAGATACGCAGTATTTT | CSVVGGRTDTQYF
TRBJ2-1 | . | . | TRBV10-2 | TGCGCCAGCGGCGGCTTCGAGGCCCGCTACGCGAGCTCCTACAATGAGCAGTTCTTC | CASGGFEARYASSYNEQFF
TRBJ1-3 | . | . | TRBV10-3 | TGTGCCATCAGTGACCCCTCGGGGGGCGGCAACACCATATATTTT | CAISDPSGGGNTIYF
TRBJ2-1 | . | many | TRBV14 | TGTGCCAGCAGCCAAGATCGTGGCAGGGGACTGCCTGGGGATGAGCAGTTCTTC | CASSQDRGRGLPGDEQFF
TRBJ2-2 | . | . | TRBV6-5 | TGTGCCAGCAGTTACATGGCCGGGAAGGCCGGGGAGCTGTTTTTT | CASSYMAGKAGELFF
TRBJ2-6 | TRBD1 | few | TRBV11-1 | TGTGCCAGCAGCGTAACCGGGACAGGTTGGCCTGGGGCCAACGTCCTGACTTTC | CASSVTGTGWPGANVLTF
TRBJ2-5 | TRBD2 | . | TRBV20-1 | TGCAGTGCTAGTCGCCTAGCGGGTCTTAGTGAGACCCAGTACTTC | CSASRLAGLSETQYF
TRBJ2-1 | TRBD2 | many | TRBV29-1 | TGCAGCGTTGTCCTGGGACTAGCGAGGAATGAGCAGTTCTTC | CSVVLGLARNEQFF
TRBJ2-7 | . | many | TRBV29-1 | TGCAGCGTTACGGGACACGGATCCTACGAGCAGTACTTC | CSVTGHGSYEQYF
TRBJ2-2 | TRBD2 | many | TRBV20-1 | TGCAGTGCTAGACCGGGGGGGAACACCGGGGAGCTGTTTTTT | CSARPGGNTGELFF
TRBJ2-7 | . | . | TRBV20-1 | TGCAGTGCTACCCCGCTGAGCGAGCAGTACTTC | CSATPLSEQYF
TRBJ1-2 | . | many | TRBV11-2 | TGTGCCAGCAGGGGGATTGGGCTCTATGGCTACACCTTC | CASRGIGLYGYTF
TRBJ2-3 | . | . | TRBV7-3 | TGTGCCAGCAGCTTACCAACTAGCGATACGCAGTATTTT | CASSLPTSDTQYF
TRBJ2-7 | TRBD1 | . | TRBV5-1 | TGCGCCAGCAGCCCCACCGGGACAGGGGACCGCAAGCAGTACTTC | CASSPTGTGDRKQYF
TRBJ2-1 | . | . | TRBV4-3 | TGCGCCAGCAGCCAAGAGGGGGACGGCAATGAGCAGTTCTTC | CASSQEGDGNEQFF
TRBJ1-4 | . | . | TRBV5-1 | TGCGCCAGCAGCTTTAGGGGAGAGGATGAAAAACTGTTTTTT | CASSFRGEDEKLFF
TRBJ2-1 | TRBD1 | few | TRBV28 | TGTGCCAGCAGACAAAACAGGGGAAAGGGCAATGAGCAGTTCTTC | CASRQNRGKGNEQFF
TRBJ2-3 | TRBD2 | few | TRBV6-1 | TGTGCCAGCAGCGTTACCCGTAGCGGGGCAGATACGCAGTATTTT | CASSVTRSGADTQYF
TRBJ2-2 | . | . | TRBV5-5 | TGTGCCAGCAGCCTGGCTAGCCAGCCCACCGGGGAGCTGTTTTTT | CASSLASQPTGELFF
TRBJ1-1 | . | many | TRBV12-3/TRBV12-4 | TGTGCCAGCAGGGAGGGGACCCTCGGAGCTTTCTTT | CASREGTLGAFF
TRBJ1-4 | . | . | TRBV11-2 | TGTGCCAGCAGCCAAAGCCCGGCGGATGAAAAACTGTTTTTT | CASSQSPADEKLFF